These 24 T cell receptor beta chains were all obtained from the same sample, sequenced in a study of T-cell reconstitution after alpha-beta-depleted transplantation in children. As it was prepared, the TCRbeta library received unique molecular identifiers. TCRdb re-derived calls from the PCR reads in MiXCR, one entry per CDR3 protein. The sample includes 540,000 or so distinct CDR3 sequences, around 23% of them seen just once. Material: PBMCs, mostly from graft donor cells, obtained 360 days after TCRalphabeta/CD19-depleted stem cell transplant. These receptors were obtained from a boy younger than two who had a stem cell transplant for acute myeloid leukemia, so the T cells may come from the graft donor.

The table lists this clonotype with many counts. For the CDR3, the DNA is TGTGCCAGCAGTTATGACGCGGCTCCGGTTGGAAACACCATATATTTT. It translates to CASSYDAAPVGNTIYF. The chain links TRBV6-5 to TRBJ1-3; unclear D gene. Trimming cost V 3 bases and J 3 bases, with 15 bases left between them. CDR1 is MNHEY, CDR2 SVGAGI, per germline. The CDR3 length is 16 residues.

This clonotype was picked up many times. The J gene is TRBJ2-7, the V gene TRBV6-6, with TRBD2 as a possible D gene (6 bases). CDR1 is MNHNY and CDR2 is SVGAGI in the germline V gene (reference sequence). The CDR3 extends over 12 amino acids. V gave up 4 bases and J gave up 6 bases, with 10 bases separating them. The CDR3 DNA reads as TGTGCCAGCAGTTTAATGCGGGGCGAGCAGTACTTC. This codes for CASSLMRGEQYF.

This clonotype was seen repeatedly, ten times or more. This chain joins TRBV5-5 and TRBJ2-7; perhaps D is TRBD1 or TRBD2 (5 bases each). CDR3 length: 15 amino acids. V was trimmed by 1 base and J by 2 bases, leaving 13 bases between them. The V gene's germline CDR1 is SGHKS and CDR2 YYEKEE (reference sequence). The DNA for the CDR3 is TGTGCCAGCAGCTTGAGCGGCCTGGGACCCTACGAGCAGTACTTC. This translates into CASSLSGLGPYEQYF. The variable domain in full, completed from reference TRBV5-5 and TRBJ2-7, reads DAGVTQSPTHLIKTRGQQVTLRCSPISGHKSVSWYQQVLGQGPQFIFQYYEKEERGRGNFPDRFSARQFPNYSSELNVNALLLGDSALYLCASSLSGLGPYEQYFGPGTRLTVT.

The gene calls are TRBV5-1 and TRBJ2-3, with D possibly matching TRBD1 (5 bases). This CDR3 has 17 amino acids. The V end was cut by 1 base, the J end by 6 bases, with 21 bases between. CDR1 and CDR2 (germline): SGHRS, YFSETQ. The CDR3 nucleotides are TGCGCCAGCAGCTTGCCCAGGGCCCGAATTAGAGGTGATACGCAGTATTTT. Translated: CASSLPRARIRGDTQYF.

The gene calls are TRBV24-1 and TRBJ2-3; D is ambiguous. Germline V gene sequence: CDR1 KGHDR, CDR2 SFDVKD. The length of the CDR3 is 13 residues. Deletions cut 4 bases from V and 4 bases from J, with 8 bases between. CDR3 sequence reads: CATSERTPDTQYF. CDR3 DNA sequence: TGTGCCACCAGTGAACGCACCCCAGATACGCAGTATTTT.

J is TRBJ2-1 and V is TRBV12-3 or TRBV12-4, with D possibly being TRBD2 (6 bases). The CDR3 contains 15 residues. Trimming left V 3 bases short and J 1 base short, with 10 bases between. The CDR3 reads CASSFERASYNEQFF. DNA for the CDR3: TGTGCCAGCAGTTTCGAGCGGGCATCCTACAATGAGCAGTTCTTC.

This clonotype was found many times. The chain has TRBV28 and TRBJ2-7; 7 positions agree with TRBD2. CDR3 length: 14 amino acids. The trim removed 7 bases at V and 1 base at J, leaving 7 bases unmatched. CDR1 is MDHEN, CDR2 SYDVKM, per germline. The CDR3 DNA reads TGTGCCAGCACCTCCGGGACTAAGTCCTACGAGCAGTACGTC. This gives the protein CASTSGTKSYEQYV.

This clonotype was counted many times. The chain carries TRBV12-3 or TRBV12-4 and TRBJ1-3; D gene ambiguous. CDR3 length equals 14 residues. V lost 3 bases to trimming and J lost 1 base, with 7 bases between them. CDR3 coding DNA: TGTGCCAGCAGTTTTCGTGTTTCTGGAAACACCATATATTTT. This sequence encodes CASSFRVSGNTIYF.

This clonotype was counted at least ten times. The rearrangement joins TRBV29-1 to TRBJ1-1, with D possibly TRBD1 on 5 matching bases. The CDR3 covers 12 residues. Germline-derived CDR1 and CDR2 are SQVTM and ANQGSEA. Between the trimmed V and J ends, which lost 6 bases and 4 bases, there was a span of 12 bases. The CDR3 protein is CSVQGFATEAFF. In nucleotides, the CDR3 is TGCAGCGTCCAGGGTTTTGCCACTGAAGCTTTCTTT.

The rearrangement uses TRBV7-9 and TRBJ2-5; unclear D gene. In germline, CDR1 is SEHNR, CDR2 FQNEAQ (reference sequence). The CDR3 loop spans 13 amino acids. Trimming took off 3 bases at V and 3 bases at J, with 8 bases between the two ends. The CDR3, as DNA: TGTGCCAGCAGCTTCGGTGAGGAAGAGACCCAGTACTTC. Its translation: CASSFGEEETQYF.

The gene calls are TRBV7-9 and TRBJ1-1; D remains ambiguous. The CDR3 loop spans 16 amino acids. Per germline, CDR1 SEHNR and CDR2 FQNEAQ (reference sequence). Deletions cut 4 bases from V and 5 bases from J, with 20 bases between. CDR3 region: CASSSEDLEVWTEAFF. The CDR3 coding sequence is TGTGCCAGCAGCTCGGAGGACTTGGAGGTATGGACTGAAGCTTTCTTT.

The V and J genes are TRBV20-1 and TRBJ2-1; D unresolved. The CDR3 is made up of 16 amino acids. Trimming pared 0 bases from V and 8 bases from J, leaving 20 bases between. CDR1 DFQATT and CDR2 SNEGSKA come from the germline V gene (reference sequence). The CDR3 region has the DNA TGCAGTGCTAGAGATCCTGGCGGTGAGAAGGGCGATGAGCAGTTCTTC. Amino acid sequence: CSARDPGGEKGDEQFF.

This clonotype was detected ten times or more. DNA of the CDR3: TGCAGTGCTAGAGGGGGACAGGGCCCACGCGGCGAGCAGTACTTC. Translated, it gives CSARGGQGPRGEQYF. The chain uses TRBV20-1 and TRBJ2-7, with 9 bases lining up with TRBD1. The germline gives CDR1 DFQATT, CDR2 SNEGSKA (reference sequence). CDR3 length equals 15 residues. V gave up 1 base and J gave up 6 bases; unmatched junction bases: 10.

This clonotype was counted ten times or more. The V and J genes are TRBV5-1 and TRBJ2-1; a possible D gene is TRBD1 (5 bases). Trimming removed 0 bases from V and 0 bases from J, with 10 bases in between. The CDR3 totals 16 residues. The germline V gene encodes CDR1 SGHRS and CDR2 YFSETQ. This CDR3 is CASSLEGPSSYNEQFF. The DNA for the CDR3 is TGCGCCAGCAGCTTGGAGGGGCCGAGCTCCTACAATGAGCAGTTCTTC.

The sample holds many counts of this clonotype. The V gene is TRBV5-1, the J gene TRBJ2-2; no definite D call. The V end was cut by 1 base, the J end by 0 bases, with 7 bases between. The CDR3 has 15 amino acids. Germline V gene lookup returns CDR1 SGHRS and CDR2 YFSETQ. The CDR3 nucleotides read TGCGCCAGCAGCTTGTGGCAGACGAACACCGGGGAGCTGTTTTTT. It specifies CASSLWQTNTGELFF.

The gene calls are TRBV7-2 and TRBJ1-5; tentative D call: TRBD1 (5 bases). The CDR3 spans 16 residues. CDR1 is SGHTA, CDR2 FQGNSA, per germline. The V and J ends lost 1 base and 7 bases respectively, with 17 bases between them. The CDR3 DNA reads TGTGCCAGCAGCTTAGGGAGTCAGGGCGGTGGACAGCCCCAGCATTTT. Translating gives CASSLGSQGGGQPQHF.

This clonotype showed up just a few times. V gene TRBV13 combines with J gene TRBJ1-2; D is undetermined. The CDR3 is 12 amino acids. Germline assignment: CDR1 PRHDT and CDR2 FYEKMQ (reference sequence). The V end was cut by 5 bases, the J end by 5 bases, with 9 bases between. DNA of the CDR3: TGTGCCAGCAGCGTTTACCTTTATGGCTACACCTTC. This codes for CASSVYLYGYTF. The whole variable domain, filled in from reference TRBV13 and TRBJ1-2, reads AAGVIQSPRHLIKEKRETATLKCYPIPRHDTVYWYQQGPGQDPQFLISFYEKMQSDKGSIPDRFSAQQFSDYHSELNMSSLELGDSALYFCASSVYLYGYTFGSGTRLTVV.

This clonotype was observed many times. The chain carries TRBV9 and TRBJ2-6; 10 bases map to TRBD1. The J segment lost 1 base and the V segment lost 1 base, leaving 5 bases of the junction unmatched. The CDR3 runs to 18 residues. Germline V gene lookup returns CDR1 SGDLS and CDR2 YYNGEE. CDR3 loop: CASSVRDRGPSGANVLTF. In DNA form, the CDR3 reads TGTGCCAGCAGCGTACGGGACAGGGGACCTTCTGGGGCCAACGTCCTGACTTTC.

This clonotype was observed at least ten times. J is TRBJ1-6 and V is TRBV20-1, with 8 bases aligning to TRBD1. With V trimmed by 1 base and J by 9 bases, 8 bases remained unmatched. Germline CDR1 reads DFQATT; CDR2 reads SNEGSKA (reference sequence). The CDR3 consists of 15 residues. The CDR3, as DNA: TGCAGTGCTAGAGTAGGACAGGGAAGCGTTTCACCCCTCCACTTT. This translates into CSARVGQGSVSPLHF.

This clonotype was counted only a few times. The chain couples TRBV20-1 to TRBJ2-7, with a weak D call TRBD1 (7 bases). The CDR3 length is 15 residues. V was pared by 2 bases and J by 4 bases, with 18 bases between. Germline CDR1 DFQATT, CDR2 SNEGSKA (reference sequence). CDR3 sequence reads: CSARTAGGPGYEQYV. Written as DNA, the CDR3 is TGCAGTGCTAGAACGGCAGGGGGGCCGGGGTACGAGCAGTACGTC.

This clonotype came up a few times. This rearrangement joins TRBV5-1 to TRBJ2-5, with 11 bases that match TRBD2. After removal of 4 bases from V and 7 bases from J, the junction contained 9 bases not matched to a gene. Germline-derived CDR1 and CDR2 are SGHRS and YFSETQ. The CDR3 extends over 15 amino acids. Here the CDR3 DNA reads TGCGCCAGCAGCACACTAGCGGGGGCCGGTGGGACCCAGTACTTC. It specifies CASSTLAGAGGTQYF.

Concerning this clonotype itself: An end of the junction does not agree with germline; a read error may underlie this. V usage is TRBV6-5 and J usage is TRBJ2-3, with D maybe TRBD1 (6 bases). The CDR3 has 14 residues. CDR1 MNHEY and CDR2 SVGAGI come from the germline V gene. CDR3 sequence (DNA): TGTGCCAGCAGTTACTCGAACACACCGGGACACTGGAATTTT. Translating gives CASSYSNTPGHWNF.

This clonotype was recorded a few times. Here the CDR3 reads CASSLDRVDETQYF. CDR3 in DNA: TGTGCCAGCAGCTTAGACAGGGTGGACGAGACCCAGTACTTC. The V and J genes are TRBV7-4 and TRBJ2-5, with D possibly matching TRBD1 (6 bases). V was cut by 1 base and J by 5 bases, with 11 bases left in between. Germline CDR1 is SGHVT and CDR2 is SQSDAQ. The CDR3 is made up of 14 amino acids.

This clonotype was picked up a small number of times. This chain links TRBV6-1 with TRBJ2-1; D possibly corresponds to TRBD1 (6 bases). The CDR3 runs 19 residues. Germline lookup yields CDR1 MNHNS and CDR2 SASEGT. V was pared by 5 bases and J by 4 bases, with 27 bases between. CDR3 sequence (DNA): TGTGCCAGCAGTCTCCGCCGTTGGGGGCCCATCCTATGGTACAATGAGCAGTTCTTC. The encoded protein is CASSLRRWGPILWYNEQFF.